This T cell receptor beta chain appears in the sequencing data of a study of cytomegalovirus exposure and HLA in healthy donors. Regarding the study as a whole: An apparent linkage of common viral pathogens to several of the most significant clusters emerged in a later analysis. Association of a missense DCLRE1C variant with TCR beta V- and J-gene trimming was reported in a later analysis. A reported reduction in N-insertions relative to the approximately 670-donor mean was seen in an Asian-associated ancestry cluster in a later analysis. Upon later analysis, TCR association rates were observed to vary by HLA locus, being highest for DRB1 and lowest for HLA-C.

In germline, CDR1 is SGHRS, CDR2 YFSETQ. Trimming left V 2 bases short and J 4 bases short, with 10 bases between. This CDR3 spans 13 amino acids. The PCR made use of 60 Vbeta and 13 Jbeta primers. TCRdb keeps only in-frame clones here, not all; method: immunoSEQ multiplex PCR. In total, the table holds around 100,000 clones. A word on this clone: Its antigen is not identified.

This clonotype was obtained from a man aged 45-65 years in good health and CMV-seronegative. The chain couples TRBV5-1 to TRBJ2-7; no definite D call. Sequencing was carried out using PBMCs. The CDR3 spells CASSLYAQYEQYF. CDR3 in DNA: TGCGCCAGCAGCTTATATGCACAGTACGAGCAGTACTTC.